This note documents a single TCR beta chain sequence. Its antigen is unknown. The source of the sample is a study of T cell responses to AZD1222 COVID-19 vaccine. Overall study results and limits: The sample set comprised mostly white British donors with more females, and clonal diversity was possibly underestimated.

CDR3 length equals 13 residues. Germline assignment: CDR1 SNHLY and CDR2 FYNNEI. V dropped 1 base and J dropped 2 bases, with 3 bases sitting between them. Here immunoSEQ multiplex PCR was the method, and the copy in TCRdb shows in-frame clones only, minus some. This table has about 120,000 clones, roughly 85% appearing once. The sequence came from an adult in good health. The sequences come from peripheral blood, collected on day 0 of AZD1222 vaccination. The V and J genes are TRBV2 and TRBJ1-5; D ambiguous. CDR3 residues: CASSEVGNQPQHF. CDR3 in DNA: TGTGCCAGCAGTGAAGTGGGCAATCAGCCCCAGCATTTT. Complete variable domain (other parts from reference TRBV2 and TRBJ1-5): EPEVTQTPSHQVTQMGQEVILRCVPISNHLYFYWYRQILGQKVEFLVSFYNNEISEKSEIFDDQFSVERPDGSNFTLKIRSTKLEDSAMYFCASSEVGNQPQHFGDGTRLSIL.